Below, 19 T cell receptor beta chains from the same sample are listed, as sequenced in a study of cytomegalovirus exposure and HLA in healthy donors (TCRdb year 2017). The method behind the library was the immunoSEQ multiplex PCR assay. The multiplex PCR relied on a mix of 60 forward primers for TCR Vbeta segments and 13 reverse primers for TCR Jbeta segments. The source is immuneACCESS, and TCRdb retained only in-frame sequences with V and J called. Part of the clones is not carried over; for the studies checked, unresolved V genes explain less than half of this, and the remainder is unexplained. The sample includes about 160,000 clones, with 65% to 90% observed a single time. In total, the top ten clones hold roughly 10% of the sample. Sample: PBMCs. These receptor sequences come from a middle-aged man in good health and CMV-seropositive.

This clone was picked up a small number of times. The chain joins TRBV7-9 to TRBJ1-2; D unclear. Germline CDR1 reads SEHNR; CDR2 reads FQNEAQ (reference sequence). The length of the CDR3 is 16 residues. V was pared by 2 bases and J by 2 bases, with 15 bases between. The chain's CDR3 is CASSLQNRGQNYGYTF. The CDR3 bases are TGTGCCAGCAGCTTACAGAACAGAGGGCAAAACTATGGCTACACCTTC.

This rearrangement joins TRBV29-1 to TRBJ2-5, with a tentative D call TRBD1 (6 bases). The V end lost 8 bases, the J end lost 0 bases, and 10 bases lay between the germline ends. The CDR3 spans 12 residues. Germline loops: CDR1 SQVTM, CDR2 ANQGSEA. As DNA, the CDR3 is TGCAGCTTCCGACAGGACCAAGAGACCCAGTACTTC. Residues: CSFRQDQETQYF.

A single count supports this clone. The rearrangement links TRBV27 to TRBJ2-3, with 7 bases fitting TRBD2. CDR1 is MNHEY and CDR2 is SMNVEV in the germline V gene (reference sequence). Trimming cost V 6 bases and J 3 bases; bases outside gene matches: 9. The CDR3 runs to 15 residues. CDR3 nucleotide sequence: TGTGCCAGCAGCTCCTCCCGCGGGGGAACAGATACGCAGTATTTT. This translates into CASSSSRGGTDTQYF.

CDR3 sequence reads: CASRGGGTYEQYF. In DNA, the CDR3 is TGTGCCTCCCGGGGGGGAGGCACCTACGAGCAGTACTTC. This chain uses TRBV28 with TRBJ2-7; 8 bases agree with TRBD2. Germline values: CDR1 MDHEN, CDR2 SYDVKM. After removal of 11 bases from V and 2 bases from J, the junction contained 8 bases not matched to a gene. The CDR3 has 13 residues.

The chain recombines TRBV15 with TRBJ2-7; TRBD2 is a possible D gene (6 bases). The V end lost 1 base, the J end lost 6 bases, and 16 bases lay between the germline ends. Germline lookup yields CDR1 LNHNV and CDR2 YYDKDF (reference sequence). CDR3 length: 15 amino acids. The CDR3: CATSRVAGYEGEQYF. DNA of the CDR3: TGTGCCACCAGCAGAGTGGCGGGATACGAGGGCGAGCAGTACTTC.

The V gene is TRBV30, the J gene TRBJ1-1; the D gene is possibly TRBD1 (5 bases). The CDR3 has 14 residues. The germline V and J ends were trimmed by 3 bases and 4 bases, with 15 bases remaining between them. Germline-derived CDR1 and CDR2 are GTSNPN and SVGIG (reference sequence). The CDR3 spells CAWRDSFALTEAFF. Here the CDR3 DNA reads TGTGCCTGGAGAGACAGTTTCGCGCTCACTGAAGCTTTCTTT.

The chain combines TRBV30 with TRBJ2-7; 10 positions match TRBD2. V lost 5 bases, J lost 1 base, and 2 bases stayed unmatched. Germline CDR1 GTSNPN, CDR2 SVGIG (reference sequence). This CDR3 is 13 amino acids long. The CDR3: CAWVAGGSYEQYF. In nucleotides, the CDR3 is TGTGCCTGGGTAGCGGGGGGTTCCTACGAGCAGTACTTC.

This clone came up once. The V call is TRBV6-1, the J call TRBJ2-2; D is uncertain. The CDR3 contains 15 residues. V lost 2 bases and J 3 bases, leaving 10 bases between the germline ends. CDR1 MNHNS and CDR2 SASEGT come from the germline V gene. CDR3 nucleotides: TGTGCCAGCAGTGAATCCCCAGGTTACACCGGGGAGCTGTTTTTT. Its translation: CASSESPGYTGELFF.

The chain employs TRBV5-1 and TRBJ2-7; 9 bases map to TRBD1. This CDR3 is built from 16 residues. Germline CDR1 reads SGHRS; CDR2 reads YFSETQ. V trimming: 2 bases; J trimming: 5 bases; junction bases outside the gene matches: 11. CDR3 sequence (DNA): TGCGCCAGCAGCTTTCCCTTTGGGGACAGGGACAACGAGCAGTACTTC. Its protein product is CASSFPFGDRDNEQYF.

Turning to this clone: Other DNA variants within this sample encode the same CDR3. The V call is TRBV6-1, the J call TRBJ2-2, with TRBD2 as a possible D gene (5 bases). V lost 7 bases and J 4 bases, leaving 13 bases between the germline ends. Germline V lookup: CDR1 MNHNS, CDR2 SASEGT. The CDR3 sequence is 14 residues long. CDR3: CASMRTGTTGELFF. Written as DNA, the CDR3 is TGTGCCAGCATGAGGACGGGAACCACCGGGGAGCTGTTTTTT.

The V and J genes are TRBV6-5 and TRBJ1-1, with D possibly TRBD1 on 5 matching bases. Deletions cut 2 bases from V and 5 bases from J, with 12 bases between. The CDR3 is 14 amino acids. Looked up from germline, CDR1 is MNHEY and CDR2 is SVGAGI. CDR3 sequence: CASSYTVGGTEAFF. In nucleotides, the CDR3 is TGTGCCAGCAGTTACACCGTGGGGGGAACTGAAGCTTTCTTT.

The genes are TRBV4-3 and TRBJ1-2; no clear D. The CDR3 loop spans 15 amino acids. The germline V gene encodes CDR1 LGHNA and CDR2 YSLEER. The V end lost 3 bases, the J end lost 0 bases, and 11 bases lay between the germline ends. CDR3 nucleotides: TGCGCCAGCAGCCAGGATCCGGGAGCTAACTATGGCTACACCTTC. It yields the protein CASSQDPGANYGYTF.

CDR3 sequence reads: CASSHQGFMNTEAFF. In nucleotides, the CDR3 is TGTGCCAGTAGTCACCAGGGGTTTATGAACACTGAAGCTTTCTTT. The chain is built from TRBV19 and TRBJ1-1; tentative D call: TRBD1 (6 bases). Trimming stripped 5 bases from V and 0 bases from J, with 13 bases between. This CDR3 has 15 residues. Germline CDR1 LNHDA, CDR2 SQIVND (reference sequence).

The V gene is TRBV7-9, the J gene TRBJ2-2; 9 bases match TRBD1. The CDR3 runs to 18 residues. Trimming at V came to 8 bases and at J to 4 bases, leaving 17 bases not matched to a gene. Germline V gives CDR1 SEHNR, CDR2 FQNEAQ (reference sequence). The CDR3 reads CASDRTGDVSGGTGELFF. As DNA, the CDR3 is TGTGCCAGCGATCGGACAGGGGACGTATCTGGTGGCACCGGGGAGCTGTTTTTT.

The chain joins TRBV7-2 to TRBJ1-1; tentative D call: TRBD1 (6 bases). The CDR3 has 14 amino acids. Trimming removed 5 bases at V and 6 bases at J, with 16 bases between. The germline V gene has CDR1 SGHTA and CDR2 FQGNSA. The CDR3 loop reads CASSAIGRGAEAFF. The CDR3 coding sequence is TGTGCCAGCAGCGCCATTGGGAGGGGGGCTGAAGCTTTCTTT.

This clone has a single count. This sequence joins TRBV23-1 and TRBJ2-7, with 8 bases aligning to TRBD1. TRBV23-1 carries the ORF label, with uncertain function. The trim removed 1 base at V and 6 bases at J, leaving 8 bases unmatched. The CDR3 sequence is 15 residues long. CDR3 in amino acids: CASSQLDRVIVEQYF. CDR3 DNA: TGCGCCAGCAGTCAATTGGACAGGGTAATCGTCGAGCAGTACTTC.

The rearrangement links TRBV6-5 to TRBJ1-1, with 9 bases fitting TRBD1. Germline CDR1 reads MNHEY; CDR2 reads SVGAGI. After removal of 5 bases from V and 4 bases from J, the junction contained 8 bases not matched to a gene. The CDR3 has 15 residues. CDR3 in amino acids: CASSKTGGWSTEAFF. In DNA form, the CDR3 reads TGTGCCAGCAGTAAAACAGGGGGCTGGAGCACTGAAGCTTTCTTT.

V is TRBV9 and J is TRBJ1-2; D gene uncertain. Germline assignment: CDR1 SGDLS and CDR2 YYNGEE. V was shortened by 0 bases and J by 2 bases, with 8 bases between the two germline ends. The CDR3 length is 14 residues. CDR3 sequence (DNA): TGTGCCAGCAGCGTAGGAAACAGCAACTATGGCTACACCTTC. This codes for CASSVGNSNYGYTF.

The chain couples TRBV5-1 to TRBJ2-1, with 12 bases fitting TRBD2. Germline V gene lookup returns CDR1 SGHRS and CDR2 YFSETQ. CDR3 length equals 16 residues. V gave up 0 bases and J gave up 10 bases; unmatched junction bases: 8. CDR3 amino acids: CASSLVASGGAEEQFF. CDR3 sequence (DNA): TGCGCCAGCAGCTTGGTGGCTAGCGGGGGGGCAGAGGAGCAGTTCTTC.